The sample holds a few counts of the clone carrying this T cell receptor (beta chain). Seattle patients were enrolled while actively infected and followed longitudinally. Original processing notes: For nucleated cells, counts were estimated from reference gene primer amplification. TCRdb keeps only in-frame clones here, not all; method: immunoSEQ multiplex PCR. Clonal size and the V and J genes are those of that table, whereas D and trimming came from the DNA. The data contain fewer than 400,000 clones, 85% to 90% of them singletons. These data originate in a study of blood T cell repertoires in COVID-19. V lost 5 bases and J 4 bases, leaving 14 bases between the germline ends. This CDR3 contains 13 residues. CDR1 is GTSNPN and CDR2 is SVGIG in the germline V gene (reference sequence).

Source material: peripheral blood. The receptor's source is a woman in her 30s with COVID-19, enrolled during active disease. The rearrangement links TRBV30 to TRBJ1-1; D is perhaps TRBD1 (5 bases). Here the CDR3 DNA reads TGTGCCTGGGCAACGGGGGGTCCCACTGAAGCTTTCTTT. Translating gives CAWATGGPTEAFF.